The T cell receptor beta chain described here comes from a study of OX40 agonist ivuxolimab in advanced cancers. Study overall: All patients had ivuxolimab intravenously every 2 weeks at 0.01 to 10 mg/kg. Three patients had partial responses: one hepatocellular carcinoma, two cutaneous melanoma. Study results and caveats: Clonal expansion was seen in CD4+ and CD8+ blood T cells by week 6 at 0.1 to 3.0 mg/kg. Expanded peripheral T cells had an undetermined antigen specificity.

The CDR3 consists of 16 residues. Trimming cost V 2 bases and J 7 bases; bases outside gene matches: 9. The germline V gene has CDR1 SGHNT and CDR2 YYREEE (reference sequence). Points on this clone: Its cognate antigen is unknown.

Assay: immunoSEQ multiplex PCR; the TCRdb copy retains only in-frame clones and omits some. The sample lists around 61,000 clones, 82% seen once, with less than 0.55% in the top ten. The sample consisted of CD4+ or CD8+ T cells sorted from blood, taken in a trial of the OX40 agonist ivuxolimab. This chain links TRBV5-4 with TRBJ2-2, with 9 bases that match TRBD2. This receptor was obtained from an adult with an advanced solid tumor such as melanoma, head and neck, liver or kidney cancer. In DNA, the CDR3 is TGTGCCAGCAGCTTTTACCCTAGCGGGAAGGTCGGGGAGCTGTTTTTT. This codes for CASSFYPSGKVGELFF.